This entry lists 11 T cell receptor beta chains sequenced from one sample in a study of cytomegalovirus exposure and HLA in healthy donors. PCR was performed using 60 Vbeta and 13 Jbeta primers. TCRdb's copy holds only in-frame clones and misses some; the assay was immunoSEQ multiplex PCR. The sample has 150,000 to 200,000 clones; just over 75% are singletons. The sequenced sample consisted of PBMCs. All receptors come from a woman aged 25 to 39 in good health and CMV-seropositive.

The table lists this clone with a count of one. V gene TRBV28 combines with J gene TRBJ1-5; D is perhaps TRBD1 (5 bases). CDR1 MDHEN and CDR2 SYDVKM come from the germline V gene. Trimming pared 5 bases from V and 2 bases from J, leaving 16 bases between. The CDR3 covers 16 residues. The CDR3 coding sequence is TGTGCCAGCAGTACCGGTGGGGAAGGGGGCAATCAGCCCCAGCATTTT. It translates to CASSTGGEGGNQPQHF.

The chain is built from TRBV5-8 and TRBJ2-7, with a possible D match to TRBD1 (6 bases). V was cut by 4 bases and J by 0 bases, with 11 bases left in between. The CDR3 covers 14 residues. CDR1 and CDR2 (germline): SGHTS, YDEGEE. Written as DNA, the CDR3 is TGTGCCAGCAGCGTCGACAGGAGCTCCTACGAGCAGTACTTC. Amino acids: CASSVDRSSYEQYF.

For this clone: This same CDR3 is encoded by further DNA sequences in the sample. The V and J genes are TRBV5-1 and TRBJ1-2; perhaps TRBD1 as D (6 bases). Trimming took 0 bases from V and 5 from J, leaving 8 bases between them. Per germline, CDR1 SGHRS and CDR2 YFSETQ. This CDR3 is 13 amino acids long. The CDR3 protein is CASSLEQGYGYTF. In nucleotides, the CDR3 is TGCGCCAGCAGCTTGGAACAGGGATATGGCTACACCTTC. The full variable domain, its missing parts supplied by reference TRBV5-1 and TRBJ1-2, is KAGVTQTPRYLIKTRGQQVTLSCSPISGHRSVSWYQQTPGQGLQFLFEYFSETQRNKGNFPGRFSGRQFSNSRSEMNVSTLELGDSALYLCASSLEQGYGYTFGSGTRLTVV.

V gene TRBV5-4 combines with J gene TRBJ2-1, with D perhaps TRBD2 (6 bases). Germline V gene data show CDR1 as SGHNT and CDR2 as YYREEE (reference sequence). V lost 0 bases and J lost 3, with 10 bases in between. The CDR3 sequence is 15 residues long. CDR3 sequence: CASSLGGTSYNEQFF. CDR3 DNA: TGTGCCAGCAGCTTGGGCGGGACGAGCTACAATGAGCAGTTCTTC. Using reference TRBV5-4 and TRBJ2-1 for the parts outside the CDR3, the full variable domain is ETGVTQSPTHLIKTRGQQVTLRCSSQSGHNTVSWYQQALGQGPQFIFQYYREEENGRGNFPPRFSGLQFPNYSSELNVNALELDDSALYLCASSLGGTSYNEQFFGPGTRLTVL.

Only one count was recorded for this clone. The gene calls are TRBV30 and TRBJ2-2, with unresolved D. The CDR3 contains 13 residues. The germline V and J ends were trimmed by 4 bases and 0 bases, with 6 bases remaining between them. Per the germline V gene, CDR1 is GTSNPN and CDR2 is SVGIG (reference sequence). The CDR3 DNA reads TGTGCCTGGACCCTATCGAACACCGGGGAGCTGTTTTTT. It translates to CAWTLSNTGELFF.

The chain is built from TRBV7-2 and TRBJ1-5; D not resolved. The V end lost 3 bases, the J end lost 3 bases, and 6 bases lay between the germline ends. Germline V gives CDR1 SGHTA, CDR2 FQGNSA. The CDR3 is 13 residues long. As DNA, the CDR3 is TGTGCCAGCAGCTTGGAGGTCAATCAGCCCCAGCATTTT. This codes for CASSLEVNQPQHF. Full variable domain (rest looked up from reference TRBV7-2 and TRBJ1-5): GAGVSQSPSNKVTEKGKDVELRCDPISGHTALYWYRQSLGQGLEFLIYFQGNSAPDKSGLPSDRFSAERTGGSVSTLTIQRTQQEDSAVYLCASSLEVNQPQHFGDGTRLSIL.

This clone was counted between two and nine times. The CDR3 protein is CARKQAGYEQYF. CDR3 nucleotide sequence: TGTGCCAGGAAGCAGGCCGGCTACGAGCAGTACTTC. The chain links TRBV6-6 to TRBJ2-7; D gene ambiguous. The V end lost 9 bases, the J end lost 3 bases, and 12 bases lay between the germline ends. CDR1 is MNHNY, CDR2 SVGAGI, per germline (reference sequence). CDR3 length: 12 amino acids.

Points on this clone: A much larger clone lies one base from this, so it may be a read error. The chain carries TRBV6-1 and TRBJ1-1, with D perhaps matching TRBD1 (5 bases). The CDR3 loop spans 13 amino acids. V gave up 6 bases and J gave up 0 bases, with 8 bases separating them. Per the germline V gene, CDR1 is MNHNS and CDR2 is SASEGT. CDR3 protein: CASRVQVNTEAFF. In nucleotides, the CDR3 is TGTGCCAGCAGAGTACAGGTGAACACTGAAGCTTTCTTT.

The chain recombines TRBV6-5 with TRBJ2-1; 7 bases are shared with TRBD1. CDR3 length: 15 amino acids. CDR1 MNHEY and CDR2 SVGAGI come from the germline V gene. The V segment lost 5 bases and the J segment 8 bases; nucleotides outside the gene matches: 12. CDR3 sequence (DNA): TGTGCCAGCAGTCGCACGGGACAGCCGAGGGATGAGCAGTTCTTC. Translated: CASSRTGQPRDEQFF.

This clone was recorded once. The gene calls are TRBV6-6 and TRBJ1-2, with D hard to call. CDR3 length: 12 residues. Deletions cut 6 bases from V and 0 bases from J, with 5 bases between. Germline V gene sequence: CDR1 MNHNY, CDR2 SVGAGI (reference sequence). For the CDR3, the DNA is TGTGCCAGCAGCGGAGCTAACTATGGCTACACCTTC. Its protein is CASSGANYGYTF.

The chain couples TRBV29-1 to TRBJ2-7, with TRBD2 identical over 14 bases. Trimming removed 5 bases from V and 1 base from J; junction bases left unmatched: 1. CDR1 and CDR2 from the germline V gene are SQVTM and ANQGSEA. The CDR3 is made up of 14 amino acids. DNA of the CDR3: TGCAGCGTTAGACTAGCGGGAGGGTCCTACGAGCAGTACTTC. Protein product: CSVRLAGGSYEQYF.